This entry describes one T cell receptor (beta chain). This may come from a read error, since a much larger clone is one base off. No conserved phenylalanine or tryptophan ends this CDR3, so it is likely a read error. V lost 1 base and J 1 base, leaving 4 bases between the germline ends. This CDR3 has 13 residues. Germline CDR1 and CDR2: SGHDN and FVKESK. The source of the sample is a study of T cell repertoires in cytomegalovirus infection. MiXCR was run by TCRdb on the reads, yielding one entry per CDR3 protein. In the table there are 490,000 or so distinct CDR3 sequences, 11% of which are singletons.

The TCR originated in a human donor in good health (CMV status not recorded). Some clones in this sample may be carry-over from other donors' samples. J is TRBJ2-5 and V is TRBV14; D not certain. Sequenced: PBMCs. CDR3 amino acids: CASSQVGQETQYS. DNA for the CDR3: TGTGCCAGCAGCCAAGTCGGCCAAGAGACCCAGTACTCC.